This entry is about one TCR beta chain. Seattle cases were enrolled at active infection and followed longitudinally. In the study's own analysis: Cell counts per sample came from amplifying reference gene primers. Using immunoSEQ multiplex PCR, the repertoire was profiled, and TCRdb retains in-frame clones only, with some absent. The V and J calls and clone size were taken over from that table, and D and trimming were inferred from the DNA. The repertoire holds about 180,000 clones, with around 82% as singletons. Germline loops: CDR1 DFQATT, CDR2 SNEGSKA (reference sequence). Trimming at V came to 5 bases and at J to 1 base, leaving 5 bases not matched to a gene. The CDR3 is made up of 14 amino acids. These data originate in a study of blood T cell repertoires in COVID-19. The overall study: Samples taken during acute and convalescent COVID-19 were collected in the United States, Italy and Spain. From T cells, B-cell-depleted T cells, or PBMCs came the material, which was cDNA or gDNA.

V is TRBV20-1 and J is TRBJ1-2, with 9 bases matching TRBD1. This clonotype originated in an older man with COVID-19, enrolled during active disease. Sequencing input: peripheral blood. The CDR3 loop is CSAGGTGNNYGYTF. The DNA for the CDR3 is TGCAGTGCTGGTGGGACAGGGAATAACTATGGCTACACCTTC.